The clone carrying this TCR beta chain showed up many times. Sorted cells numbering about 19,000 to 1,000,000, with 10%, 30% or 50% RNA, yielded the naive CD8 libraries. Naive CD8 T cells were picked out by sorting for CD8+CD4-CCR7+CD45RA+. The data derive from a study of molecular identifiers for immune sequencing clone quantification. The ends were cut back, 2 bases at V and 0 bases at J, with 8 bases in the middle. Germline V gives CDR1 MRHNA, CDR2 SNTAGT. This CDR3 spans 15 amino acids. MiXCR, run by TCRdb on the PCR reads, gives a single entry per CDR3 protein. This table holds approximately 590,000 distinct CDR3 sequences, 25% found once.

The sequence derives from a human donor in good health. Some libraries in this study had Jurkat cell RNA spiked in. The source material was naive CD8+ T cells from blood, with Jurkat cell RNA spiked in. Subset of the sample: FACS-sorted CD8+CD4-CCR7+CD45RA+ naive T cells. This chain joins TRBV6-4 and TRBJ1-5; D gene ambiguous. CDR3 in DNA: TGTGCCAGCAGTGACGAAGCGTATAGCAATCAGCCCCAGCATTTT. Protein: CASSDEAYSNQPQHF.